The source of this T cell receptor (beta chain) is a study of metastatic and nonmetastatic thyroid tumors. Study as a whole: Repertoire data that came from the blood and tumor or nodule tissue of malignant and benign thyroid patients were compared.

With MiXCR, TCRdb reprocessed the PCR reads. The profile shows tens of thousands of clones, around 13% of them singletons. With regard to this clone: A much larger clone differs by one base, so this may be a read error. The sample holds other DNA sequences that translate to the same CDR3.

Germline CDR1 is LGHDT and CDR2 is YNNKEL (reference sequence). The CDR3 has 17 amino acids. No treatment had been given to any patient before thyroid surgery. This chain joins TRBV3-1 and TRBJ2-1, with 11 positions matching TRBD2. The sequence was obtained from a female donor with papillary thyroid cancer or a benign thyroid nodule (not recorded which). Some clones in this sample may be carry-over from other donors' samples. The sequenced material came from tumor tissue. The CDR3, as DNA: TGTGCCAGCAGCCAAGCGGGACTAGCGGAGCCTTGGGATGAGCAATTCTTC. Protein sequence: CASSQAGLAEPWDEQFF.